One and the same sample provided the 23 T cell receptor beta chains below, sequenced in a study of blood T cells in healthy people across ages (dated by TCRdb to between 2015 and 2016). Library generation was performed with 5' RACE. Sequencing was carried out with an Illumina HiSeq 2500. A second PCR of 7 to 11 cycles was performed with a sample-barcoded 5' primer and a J-beta primer mix. TCRdb trimmed the raw reads at Q25, called clones with MiXCR and kept productive beta chains. Every entry covers one CDR3 protein and lists the most common genes and DNA from its rows. Here the sample has roughly 640,000 distinct CDR3 sequences; approximately 30% occur a single time. Of the sample, around 16% falls within the top ten clones. The sample taken for sequencing was blood. Receptors originate from a woman of 80 years or more in good health.

This clonotype was observed at least ten times. The rearrangement joins TRBV5-5 to TRBJ2-7; no firm D call. Germline CDR1 and CDR2: SGHKS and YYEKEE (reference sequence). The CDR3 extends over 18 amino acids. Trimming cost V 2 bases and J 0 bases, with 21 bases left between them. In DNA form, the CDR3 reads TGTGCCAGCAGCTTTTTCACGACGACACGCAGAAGCTCCTACGAGCAGTACTTC. Its translation is CASSFFTTTRRSSYEQYF.

This clonotype was counted only a few times. This chain joins TRBV7-8 and TRBJ1-1; D perhaps matches TRBD1 (6 bases). CDR1 is SGHVS and CDR2 is FQNEAQ in the germline V gene. This CDR3 comprises 16 residues. V lost 1 base, J lost 4 bases, and 16 bases lay in between. In DNA, the CDR3 is TGTGCCAGCAGCTTAGAGGGGGGGGGGGATTCCACTGAAGCTTTCTTT. This codes for CASSLEGGGDSTEAFF.

The chain combines TRBV7-2 with TRBJ2-7, with TRBD2 matching 10 bases. The CDR3 is 15 residues long. The germline gives CDR1 SGHTA, CDR2 FQGNSA. The junction had 9 bases not matched to a gene; V was cut back by 5 bases and J by 5 bases. The DNA for the CDR3 is TGTGCCAGCAGCCCACTGACTAGCGGGCCAAACGAGCAGTACTTC. Its translation: CASSPLTSGPNEQYF. The full variable domain, in which reference TRBV7-2 and TRBJ2-7 provide the parts outside the CDR3, is GAGVSQSPSNKVTEKGKDVELRCDPISGHTALYWYRQSLGQGLEFLIYFQGNSAPDKSGLPSDRFSAERTGGSVSTLTIQRTQQEDSAVYLCASSPLTSGPNEQYFGPGTRLTVT.

This clonotype was observed many times. The chain carries TRBV7-2 and TRBJ2-3; 7 bases map to TRBD2. The junction had 7 bases not matched to a gene; V was cut back by 1 base and J by 6 bases. Germline V CDR1 and CDR2: SGHTA, FQGNSA. The CDR3 has 15 residues. This CDR3 reads CASSLVWRGRDTQYF. The CDR3 region has the DNA TGTGCCAGCAGCTTAGTGTGGCGGGGGAGGGATACGCAGTATTTT.

V usage is TRBV5-1 and J usage is TRBJ2-1; no firm D call. V lost 0 bases, J lost 0 bases, and 10 bases lay in between. CDR1 and CDR2 (germline): SGHRS, YFSETQ. CDR3 length: 16 amino acids. Here the CDR3 DNA reads TGCGCCAGCAGCTTGGCCGTACCCAGCTCCTACAATGAGCAGTTCTTC. It yields the protein CASSLAVPSSYNEQFF.

The chain links TRBV20-1 to TRBJ2-3; D is uncertain. The CDR3 has 16 residues. Germline V lookup: CDR1 DFQATT, CDR2 SNEGSKA (reference sequence). V gave up 1 base and J gave up 4 bases, with 18 bases separating them. This chain's CDR3 is CSARGPSLKLADTQYF. CDR3 in DNA: TGCAGTGCTAGAGGTCCCTCCCTCAAATTAGCAGATACGCAGTATTTT.

Regarding this clonotype: A much larger clone lies one base from this, so it may be a read error. The rearrangement links TRBV27 to TRBJ2-7; 7 nucleotides match TRBD1. The CDR3 consists of 14 residues. J lost 8 bases, V lost 7 bases, and 14 bases had no gene match. The germline V gene encodes CDR1 MNHEY and CDR2 SMNVEV (reference sequence). The CDR3 here is CASNLNSGTDKQYF. The DNA of the CDR3 is TGTGCCAGCAATCTAAACTCTGGGACAGACAAGCAGTACTTC.

Of note for this clonotype: This clone may be a read error of a much larger clone one base away. V usage is TRBV20-1 and J usage is TRBJ2-3; D gene uncertain. Per germline, CDR1 DFQATT and CDR2 SNEGSKA (reference sequence). This CDR3 region has 11 residues. V lost 1 base and J lost 9, with 8 bases in between. The CDR3 sequence: CSARGKDTQYF. The DNA of the CDR3 is TGCAGTGCTAGAGGCAAAGACACGCAGTATTTT.

Ten or more counts support this clonotype. This chain uses TRBV12-3 or TRBV12-4 with TRBJ1-2; perhaps TRBD1 as D (6 bases). This CDR3 comprises 12 residues. V lost 3 bases, J lost 7 bases, and 9 bases lay in between. The CDR3 coding sequence is TGTGCCAGCAGTTTCGGGGGCTTTGGCTACACCTTC. Residues: CASSFGGFGYTF.

The count of this clonotype is one. One junction end disagrees with the germline gene, perhaps due to a read error. The chain couples TRBV20-1 to TRBJ1-5; TRBD1 might be the D (6 bases). Germline-derived CDR1 and CDR2 are DFQATT and SNEGSKA (reference sequence). The CDR3 runs to 12 residues. For the CDR3, the DNA is TGCAGGGCTAGAGCAGGGGCCCGGGCCCAGCATTTT. This gives the protein CRARAGARAQHF.

This clonotype was detected ten times or more. The chain carries TRBV6-6 and TRBJ1-6; D not resolved. With 3 bases removed from V and 6 bases from J, the gap between germline ends came to 0 bases. Looked up from germline, CDR1 is MNHNY and CDR2 is SVGAGI (reference sequence). This CDR3 contains 11 residues. In DNA form, the CDR3 reads TGTGCCAGCAGTTATAATTCACCCCTCCACTTT. It encodes CASSYNSPLHF.

This clonotype was seen ten or more times. The chain has TRBV7-3 and TRBJ2-3; 11 bases fit TRBD2. Looked up from germline, CDR1 is SGHTA and CDR2 is FQGTGA. Trimming took 0 bases from V and 6 from J; bases not matched to a gene: 8. CDR3 length: 17 amino acids. CDR3: CASSLTPSGGPGDTQYF. CDR3 bases: TGTGCCAGCAGCTTAACGCCTAGCGGGGGGCCGGGGGATACGCAGTATTTT.

About this clonotype: This may come from a read error, since a much larger clone is one base off. The V gene is TRBV25-1, the J gene TRBJ1-1; D is unclear. CDR3 length: 15 amino acids. CDR1 is MGHDK, CDR2 SYGVNS, per germline. Trimming removed 3 bases from V and 8 bases from J, with 19 bases in between. The CDR3 reads CASSDSGESTEEAFF. The DNA of the CDR3 is TGTGCCAGCAGTGATTCGGGCGAGTCGACGGAGGAAGCTTTCTTT.

Many counts were recorded for this clonotype. The V and J genes are TRBV20-1 and TRBJ2-3; tentatively, D is TRBD1 or TRBD2 (5 bases each). The CDR3 contains 13 residues. The V gene's germline CDR1 is DFQATT and CDR2 SNEGSKA (reference sequence). With 1 base removed from V and 4 bases from J, the gap between germline ends came to 9 bases. The DNA of the CDR3 is TGCAGTGCTAGAGGGGGGTTTTCAGATACGCAGTATTTT. Encoded protein: CSARGGFSDTQYF.

This clonotype was seen many times. CDR3 protein: CASSPPGQITYEQYF. The CDR3 coding sequence is TGTGCCAGCAGCCCCCCGGGACAGATCACCTACGAGCAGTACTTC. V gene TRBV5-5 combines with J gene TRBJ2-7; TRBD1 agrees at 7 bases. In germline, CDR1 is SGHKS, CDR2 YYEKEE (reference sequence). J lost 2 bases, V lost 4 bases, and 9 bases had no gene match. CDR3 length: 15 residues.

Concerning this clonotype itself: A read error is likely, as this CDR3 ends without the conserved phenylalanine or tryptophan. The chain uses TRBV14 and TRBJ2-4; D may be TRBD1 (5 bases). The DNA end is more similar to TRBJ2-7, so the J call may be wrong. The germline V gene has CDR1 SGHDN and CDR2 FVKESK. The CDR3 sequence is 11 residues long. The CDR3 region has the DNA TGTGCCAGTAGCCAGGGATACGAGCAGTACTGC. It yields the protein CASSQGYEQYC.

The V call is TRBV11-2, the J call TRBJ2-3, with 8 bases identical to TRBD1. CDR3 length: 15 amino acids. Unmatched junction bases numbered 10, after V lost 5 bases and J lost 6 bases. Germline CDR1 is SGHAT and CDR2 is FQNNGV. Here the CDR3 DNA reads TGTGCCAGCAGCACCAGGACAGGGTTCCCCGATACGCAGTATTTT. Protein product: CASSTRTGFPDTQYF.

J is TRBJ2-1 and V is TRBV27; D is unclear. Germline CDR1 and CDR2: MNHEY and SMNVEV (reference sequence). The CDR3 spans 14 residues. Deletions cut 5 bases from V and 3 bases from J, with 11 bases between. The CDR3 reads CASSADSLYNEQFF. The CDR3 region has the DNA TGTGCCAGCAGTGCCGACTCCCTCTACAATGAGCAGTTCTTC.

The chain is built from TRBV7-2 and TRBJ1-3, with D unresolved. With 4 bases removed from V and 4 bases from J, the gap between germline ends came to 11 bases. This CDR3 has 14 amino acids. CDR1 SGHTA and CDR2 FQGNSA come from the germline V gene. This chain's CDR3 is CASSSSMVGNTIYF. Here the CDR3 DNA reads TGTGCCAGCAGCTCCTCGATGGTAGGAAACACCATATATTTT.

This clonotype was recorded a few times. This chain links TRBV29-1 with TRBJ2-2, with D tentatively TRBD2 (5 bases). Trimming removed 4 bases at V and 6 bases at J, with 15 bases between. Germline assignment: CDR1 SQVTM and CDR2 ANQGSEA. The CDR3 has 14 residues. The CDR3: CSVGLGIQAGELFF. The CDR3 DNA is TGCAGCGTTGGCCTCGGGATACAAGCCGGGGAGCTGTTTTTT.

As to this clonotype: This sequence may be a read error, since a much larger clone differs from it by one base. The gene calls are TRBV5-5 and TRBJ1-6; 7 bases are a match to TRBD1. The CDR3 has 15 amino acids. CDR1 and CDR2 (germline): SGHKS, YYEKEE (reference sequence). Trimming removed 7 bases from V and 4 bases from J; junction bases left unmatched: 8. The CDR3 reads CASGSRDRYNSPLHF. In DNA form, the CDR3 reads TGTGCCAGCGGCTCCCGGGACAGATATAATTCACCCCTCCACTTT. Variable domain in full (rest from reference TRBV5-5 and TRBJ1-6): DAGVTQSPTHLIKTRGQQVTLRCSPISGHKSVSWYQQVLGQGPQFIFQYYEKEERGRGNFPDRFSARQFPNYSSELNVNALLLGDSALYLCASGSRDRYNSPLHFGNGTRLTVT.

The rearrangement links TRBV5-1 to TRBJ2-3; a possible D gene is TRBD2 (6 bases). This CDR3 is built from 16 residues. The germline V gene encodes CDR1 SGHRS and CDR2 YFSETQ. Trimming stripped 6 bases from V and 2 bases from J, with 19 bases between. In DNA form, the CDR3 reads TGCGCCAGCAACTCTGCTGGGACTCCAAACACAGATACGCAGTATTTT. This sequence encodes CASNSAGTPNTDTQYF. The whole variable domain, filled in from reference TRBV5-1 and TRBJ2-3, reads KAGVTQTPRYLIKTRGQQVTLSCSPISGHRSVSWYQQTPGQGLQFLFEYFSETQRNKGNFPGRFSGRQFSNSRSEMNVSTLELGDSALYLCASNSAGTPNTDTQYFGPGTRLTVL.

On this clonotype: A single base separates this from a much larger clone, so it may be a read error. The chain links TRBV6-2 or TRBV6-3 to TRBJ2-1, with D unresolved. The CDR3 is made up of 12 amino acids. CDR1 is MNHEY, CDR2 SVGEGT, per germline. The V gene lost 3 bases and the J gene lost 9 bases, with 9 bases spanning the gap. This CDR3 reads CASSYWRSEQFF. For the CDR3, the DNA is TGTGCCAGCAGTTATTGGCGGAGTGAGCAGTTCTTC.